The 30 T cell receptor beta chains below come from one sample, sequenced in a study of blood T cell repertoires in COVID-19. Using immunoSEQ multiplex PCR, the repertoire was profiled, and TCRdb retains in-frame clones only, with some absent. The table shows 200,000 to 250,000 clones, with around 88% occurring only once. The sample comprised PBMCs or T cells enriched from blood (not recorded which). These TCRs come from a woman aged 45-65 years who had recovered from COVID-19.

The V gene is TRBV30, the J gene TRBJ2-6; D gene unclear. This CDR3 region has 17 residues. Looked up from germline, CDR1 is GTSNPN and CDR2 is SVGIG (reference sequence). V was cut by 4 bases and J by 0 bases, with 16 bases left in between. This chain's CDR3 is CAWNRVKLSSGANVLTF. The CDR3 region has the DNA TGTGCCTGGAATCGTGTCAAACTAAGCTCTGGGGCCAACGTCCTGACTTTC.

CDR3 protein: CASSLDRVVNEQYF. For the CDR3, the DNA is TGTGCCAGCAGCCTGGACAGGGTGGTCAACGAGCAGTACTTC. The chain recombines TRBV11-2 with TRBJ2-7; TRBD1 matches at 8 bases. This CDR3 is built from 14 residues. V shed 5 bases, J shed 5 bases, and the junction held 8 bases outside the gene matches. Germline CDR1 is SGHAT and CDR2 is FQNNGV. The full variable domain, in which reference TRBV11-2 and TRBJ2-7 provide the parts outside the CDR3, is EAGVAQSPRYKIIEKRQSVAFWCNPISGHATLYWYQQILGQGPKLLIQFQNNGVVDDSQLPKDRFSAERLKGVDSTLKIQPAKLEDSAVYLCASSLDRVVNEQYFGPGTRLTVT.

A word on this clone: Other DNA sequences within the sample encode an identical CDR3. CDR3 residues: CASSRDRGNQPQHF. In DNA form, the CDR3 reads TGTGCCAGCAGCCGGGACAGGGGGAATCAGCCCCAGCATTTT. This chain uses TRBV6-5 with TRBJ1-5; TRBD1 matches 11 bases. This CDR3 contains 14 residues. Germline lookup yields CDR1 MNHEY and CDR2 SVGAGI. V lost 6 bases to trimming and J lost 4 bases; unmatched junction nucleotides: 2.

The chain combines TRBV12-3 or TRBV12-4 with TRBJ2-1; D is ambiguous. The CDR3 totals 13 residues. The V end lost 7 bases, the J end lost 0 bases, and 7 bases lay between the germline ends. CDR3 in DNA: TGTGCCAGCACACCGAGCTCCTACAATGAGCAGTTCTTC. As protein: CASTPSSYNEQFF.

The chain links TRBV19 to TRBJ1-5; 7 nucleotides align to TRBD1. The ends lost 6 bases at V and 2 bases at J; junction bases unmatched: 7. The germline V gene has CDR1 LNHDA and CDR2 SQIVND (reference sequence). The length of the CDR3 is 15 residues. This CDR3 is CASSPRGQGNQPQHF. In DNA, the CDR3 is TGTGCCAGTAGCCCTAGGGGGCAGGGCAATCAGCCCCAGCATTTT.

The chain has TRBV5-4 and TRBJ1-1, with TRBD1 identical over 9 bases. The CDR3 spans 14 residues. CDR1 SGHNT and CDR2 YYREEE come from the germline V gene (reference sequence). With 4 bases clipped from V and 7 bases from J, the junction kept 8 bases outside the gene matches. CDR3 amino acids: CASSPPGTGFEAFF. For the CDR3, the DNA is TGTGCCAGCAGCCCCCCTGGGACAGGGTTTGAAGCTTTCTTT.

This clone was detected only a few times. The chain recombines TRBV11-2 with TRBJ1-5; the D gene is possibly TRBD1 (6 bases). The V gene's germline CDR1 is SGHAT and CDR2 FQNNGV. Trimming shortened V by 0 bases and J by 12 bases, and 21 bases separated the two germline ends. This CDR3 has 16 residues. In DNA form, the CDR3 reads TGTGCCAGCAGCTTAGATCGGGGGGGCAACCCGGAGGTCCAGCATTTT. Its protein is CASSLDRGGNPEVQHF.

The V call is TRBV7-9, the J call TRBJ2-3, with D maybe TRBD1 (5 bases). The V end lost 5 bases, the J end lost 1 base, and 10 bases lay between the germline ends. Germline CDR1 is SEHNR and CDR2 is FQNEAQ (reference sequence). The CDR3 contains 14 residues. The CDR3 sequence: CASSPLTGTDTQYF. The CDR3 nucleotides are TGTGCCAGCAGCCCCCTGACAGGCACAGATACGCAGTATTTT.

V gene TRBV11-3 combines with J gene TRBJ2-1; no reliable D call. The CDR3 length is 15 residues. V was clipped by 5 bases and J by 0 bases, with 11 bases between them. CDR1 is SGHNT and CDR2 is YENEEA in the germline V gene. CDR3 in DNA: TGTGCCAGCAGCGACCGGCTAGGCTCCTACAATGAGCAGTTCTTC. As protein: CASSDRLGSYNEQFF.

This chain's CDR3 is CASRGRGGINYGYTF. The CDR3, as DNA: TGTGCCAGCCGGGGACGGGGGGGGATCAACTATGGCTACACCTTC. The J gene is TRBJ1-2, the V gene TRBV6-5, with D tentatively TRBD1 (5 bases). Germline V gives CDR1 MNHEY, CDR2 SVGAGI. The germline V and J ends were trimmed by 8 bases and 2 bases, with 18 bases remaining between them. The CDR3 sequence is 15 residues long.

The chain carries TRBV12-5 and TRBJ1-5; D is uncertain. Germline CDR1 is LGHNT and CDR2 is FRNRAP. The V end was cut by 0 bases, the J end by 0 bases, with 9 bases between. The CDR3 contains 16 residues. The CDR3 DNA reads as TGTGCTAGTGGTTTGGTCGGAACTATTAGCAATCAGCCCCAGCATTTT. Its protein is CASGLVGTISNQPQHF.

The chain joins TRBV7-8 to TRBJ1-2; the match to TRBD1 covers 7 bases. The germline V gene has CDR1 SGHVS and CDR2 FQNEAQ. This CDR3 has 16 residues. The junction had 13 bases not matched to a gene; V was cut back by 5 bases and J by 4 bases. CDR3 coding DNA: TGTGCCAGCAGCCAACCCGGGACAGCCATTTCCTATGGCTACACCTTC. It codes for CASSQPGTAISYGYTF.

In nucleotides, the CDR3 is TGTGCCAGCAGTAGTGGGACAGGGGCCTCCGAGCAGTACTTC. It yields the protein CASSSGTGASEQYF. The chain uses TRBV6-2 or TRBV6-3 and TRBJ2-7; 10 bases agree with TRBD1. V dropped 5 bases and J dropped 6; count of bases not matched to a gene: 7. Germline loops: CDR1 MNHEY, CDR2 SVGEGT. The CDR3 sequence is 14 residues long.

The V call is TRBV4-3, the J call TRBJ1-6, with unresolved D. CDR1 is LGHNA and CDR2 is YSLEER in the germline V gene. The CDR3 spans 15 residues. V lost 1 base and J 9 bases, leaving 13 bases between the germline ends. The CDR3: CASSQGANSVSPLHF. The DNA of the CDR3 is TGCGCCAGCAGCCAAGGCGCGAACTCGGTTTCACCCCTCCACTTT.

V and J are TRBV28 and TRBJ2-7, with D possibly matching TRBD2 (7 bases). The CDR3 loop spans 15 amino acids. Per the germline V gene, CDR1 is MDHEN and CDR2 is SYDVKM. Deletions cut 4 bases from V and 3 bases from J, with 16 bases between. CDR3 bases: TGTGCCAGCAGTTCACAGGGAGGGGTTCGCTACGAGCAGTACTTC. Its translation is CASSSQGGVRYEQYF.

This clone was seen a single time. The chain carries TRBV7-2 and TRBJ2-7; a weak D match, TRBD1 (7 bases). Germline assignment: CDR1 SGHTA and CDR2 FQGNSA. The CDR3 sequence is 15 residues long. The V end was cut by 3 bases, the J end by 1 base, with 13 bases between. CDR3 nucleotides: TGTGCCAGCAGCTTGGGGGGACAGAAATCCTACGAGCAGTACTTC. Protein: CASSLGGQKSYEQYF. Together with reference TRBV7-2 and TRBJ2-7, the CDR3 gives the full variable domain: GAGVSQSPSNKVTEKGKDVELRCDPISGHTALYWYRQSLGQGLEFLIYFQGNSAPDKSGLPSDRFSAERTGGSVSTLTIQRTQQEDSAVYLCASSLGGQKSYEQYFGPGTRLTVT.

The chain uses TRBV2 and TRBJ1-6; D not certain. V dropped 5 bases and J dropped 12 bases, with 11 bases sitting between them. This CDR3 has 12 amino acids. In germline, CDR1 is SNHLY, CDR2 FYNNEI. CDR3: CASSITQKPLHF. The CDR3 region has the DNA TGTGCCAGCAGTATAACACAGAAACCCCTCCACTTT.

The rearrangement links TRBV19 to TRBJ2-7; 8 bases line up with TRBD1. Trimming removed 3 bases from V and 4 bases from J; junction bases left unmatched: 2. The CDR3 length is 13 residues. Germline CDR1 and CDR2: LNHDA and SQIVND (reference sequence). CDR3 nucleotides: TGTGCCAGTAGTATCGGACAGGGTTACGAGCAGTACTTC. Translating it yields CASSIGQGYEQYF.

The gene calls are TRBV7-3 and TRBJ2-3; the match to TRBD2 covers 12 bases. The CDR3 is made up of 16 amino acids. The V segment lost 5 bases and the J segment 2 bases; nucleotides outside the gene matches: 5. Germline values: CDR1 SGHTA, CDR2 FQGTGA. The CDR3 spells CASSKTSGGLTDTQYF. CDR3 in DNA: TGTGCCAGCAGCAAGACTAGCGGGGGACTCACAGATACGCAGTATTTT.

The J gene is TRBJ2-7, the V gene TRBV7-2; 8 bases match TRBD1. Unmatched junction bases numbered 11, after V lost 8 bases and J lost 2 bases. CDR1 is SGHTA and CDR2 is FQGNSA in the germline V gene. The CDR3 is 15 amino acids. In nucleotides, the CDR3 is TGTGCCAGCCTCCGTAACCAGGGGGCGGCCTACGAGCAGTACTTC. Residues: CASLRNQGAAYEQYF.

The gene calls are TRBV28 and TRBJ2-7; 8 bases agree with TRBD2. Germline loops: CDR1 MDHEN, CDR2 SYDVKM. The J segment lost 0 bases and the V segment lost 4 bases, leaving 5 bases of the junction unmatched. The CDR3 spans 15 residues. CDR3 amino acids: CASSSLREASYEQYF. The CDR3 coding sequence is TGTGCCAGCAGTTCTTTGCGGGAGGCCTCCTACGAGCAGTACTTC.

The rearrangement links TRBV6-5 to TRBJ1-2; tentative D call: TRBD1 (6 bases). Germline V gives CDR1 MNHEY, CDR2 SVGAGI. The CDR3 loop spans 14 amino acids. Trimming left V 5 bases short and J 0 bases short, with 10 bases between. Here the CDR3 reads CASSRQASNYGYTF. As DNA, the CDR3 is TGTGCCAGCAGTAGACAGGCTTCTAACTATGGCTACACCTTC.

The chain carries TRBV28 and TRBJ1-2, with D unclear. Trimming removed 4 bases from V and 4 bases from J, with 13 bases in between. This CDR3 has 14 amino acids. Germline loops: CDR1 MDHEN, CDR2 SYDVKM. CDR3 protein: CASSSLPWSYGYTF. CDR3 sequence (DNA): TGTGCCAGCAGTTCCTTACCCTGGAGCTATGGCTACACCTTC.

This chain joins TRBV5-1 and TRBJ2-7; 11 bases are shared with TRBD1. Germline CDR1 and CDR2: SGHRS and YFSETQ. V shed 4 bases and J 2 bases; nucleotides not matched to a gene: 8. This CDR3 has 16 residues. The CDR3 DNA reads TGCGCCAGCAGCCCCAGGCGGGGACAGGGGGCCTACGAGCAGTACTTC. It is translated as CASSPRRGQGAYEQYF.

The chain carries TRBV7-2 and TRBJ1-2; tentative D call: TRBD1 (6 bases). Trimming shortened V by 3 bases and J by 1 base, and 9 bases separated the two germline ends. The V gene's germline CDR1 is SGHTA and CDR2 FQGNSA. CDR3 length equals 14 residues. This CDR3 is CASSFNRVNYGYTF. The CDR3 DNA is TGTGCCAGCAGCTTCAACAGGGTTAACTATGGCTACACCTTC.

This chain uses TRBV7-3 with TRBJ2-5, with D possibly being TRBD2 (6 bases). Germline-derived CDR1 and CDR2 are SGHTA and FQGTGA. The germline V and J ends were trimmed by 2 bases and 5 bases, with 15 bases remaining between them. CDR3 size: 15 residues. The CDR3: CASSLSASASETQYF. The DNA of the CDR3 is TGTGCCAGCAGCTTATCGGCTAGCGCATCGGAGACCCAGTACTTC.

The V call is TRBV4-3, the J call TRBJ2-4; D perhaps matches TRBD1 (6 bases). V was trimmed by 0 bases and J by 3 bases, leaving 9 bases between them. The CDR3 length is 15 residues. CDR1 and CDR2 from the germline V gene are LGHNA and YSLEER. CDR3 DNA sequence: TGCGCCAGCAGCCAAGACTCACAGGGCAAAAACATTCAGTACTTC. Amino acids: CASSQDSQGKNIQYF.

This clone was counted at least ten times. The rearrangement joins TRBV6-4 to TRBJ2-3; 7 bases agree with TRBD1. Germline V gives CDR1 MRHNA, CDR2 SNTAGT. The CDR3 spans 14 residues. V lost 2 bases to trimming and J lost 4 bases; unmatched junction nucleotides: 3. CDR3 in DNA: TGTGCCAGCAGTGACGGACAGGAGGCAGATACGCAGTATTTT. It encodes CASSDGQEADTQYF.

Regarding this clone: This same CDR3 is encoded by further DNA sequences in the sample. The chain is built from TRBV3-1 (or the pseudogene TRBV3-2) and TRBJ1-1; D gene uncertain. Per the germline V gene, CDR1 is LGHDT and CDR2 is YNNKEL (reference sequence). The CDR3 spans 13 residues. V lost 5 bases and J lost 0, with 7 bases in between. CDR3 in DNA: TGTGCCAGCAGCTTACAAATGAACACTGAAGCTTTCTTT. Residues: CASSLQMNTEAFF.

This sequence joins TRBV4-3 and TRBJ2-5, with a possible D match to TRBD2 (5 bases). Trimming pared 0 bases from V and 7 bases from J, leaving 18 bases between. The CDR3 has 16 residues. Germline V gene data show CDR1 as LGHNA and CDR2 as YSLEER. The CDR3 coding sequence is TGCGCCAGCAGCCAAGATTCTGGTAGCGCGCTGGGGACCCAGTACTTC. Translating gives CASSQDSGSALGTQYF.